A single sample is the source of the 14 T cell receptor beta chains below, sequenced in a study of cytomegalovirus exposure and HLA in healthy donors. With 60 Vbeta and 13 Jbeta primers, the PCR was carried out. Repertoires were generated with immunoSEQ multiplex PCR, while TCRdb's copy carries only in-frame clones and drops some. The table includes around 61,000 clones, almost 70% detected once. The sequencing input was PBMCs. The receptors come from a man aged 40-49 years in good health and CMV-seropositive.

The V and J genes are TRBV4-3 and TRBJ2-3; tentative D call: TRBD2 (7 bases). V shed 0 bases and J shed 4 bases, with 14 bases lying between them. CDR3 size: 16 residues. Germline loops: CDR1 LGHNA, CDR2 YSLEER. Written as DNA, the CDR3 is TGCGCCAGCAGCCAAGAGCGGGGGCGAGTACCAGATACGCAGTATTTT. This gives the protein CASSQERGRVPDTQYF.

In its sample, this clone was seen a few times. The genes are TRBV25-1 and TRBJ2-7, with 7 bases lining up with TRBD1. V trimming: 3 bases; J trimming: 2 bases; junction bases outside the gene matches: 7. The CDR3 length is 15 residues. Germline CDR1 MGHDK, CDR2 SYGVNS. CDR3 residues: CASSESTGVAYEQYF. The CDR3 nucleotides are TGTGCCAGCAGTGAGTCCACAGGGGTGGCCTACGAGCAGTACTTC.

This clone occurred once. The CDR3 protein is CASSESLTRAGVGEQYF. CDR3 nucleotide sequence: TGTGCCAGCTCAGAATCCCTGACCCGAGCGGGAGTGGGAGAGCAGTACTTC. This sequence joins TRBV18 and TRBJ2-7, with 8 positions matching TRBD2. This CDR3 comprises 17 residues. V lost 5 bases to trimming and J lost 7 bases; unmatched junction nucleotides: 19. Germline V gene lookup returns CDR1 KGHSH and CDR2 LQKENI.

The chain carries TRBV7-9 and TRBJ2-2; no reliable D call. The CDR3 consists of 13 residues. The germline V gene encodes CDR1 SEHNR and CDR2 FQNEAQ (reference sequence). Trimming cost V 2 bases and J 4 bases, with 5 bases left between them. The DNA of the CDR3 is TGTGCCAGCAGCTTAAGCGCCACCGGGGAGCTGTTTTTT. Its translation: CASSLSATGELFF.

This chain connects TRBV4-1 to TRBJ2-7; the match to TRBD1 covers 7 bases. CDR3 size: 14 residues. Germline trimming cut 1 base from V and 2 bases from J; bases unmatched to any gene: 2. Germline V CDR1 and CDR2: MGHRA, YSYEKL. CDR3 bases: TGCGCCAGCAGCCAAGCCGGACAGGCCTACGAGCAGTACTTC. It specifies CASSQAGQAYEQYF.

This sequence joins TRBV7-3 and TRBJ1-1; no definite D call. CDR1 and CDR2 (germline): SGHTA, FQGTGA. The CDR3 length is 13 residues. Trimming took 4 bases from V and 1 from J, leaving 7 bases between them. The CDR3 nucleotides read TGTGCCAGCAGCTATATGTCGAACACTGAAGCTTTCTTT. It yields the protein CASSYMSNTEAFF.

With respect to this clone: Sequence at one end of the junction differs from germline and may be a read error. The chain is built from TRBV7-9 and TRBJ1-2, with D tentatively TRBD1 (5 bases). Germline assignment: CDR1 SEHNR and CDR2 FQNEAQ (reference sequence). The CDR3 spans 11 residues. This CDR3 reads CASSLGGVGDF. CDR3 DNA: TGTGCCAGCAGCTTGGGGGGAGTAGGCGACTTC.

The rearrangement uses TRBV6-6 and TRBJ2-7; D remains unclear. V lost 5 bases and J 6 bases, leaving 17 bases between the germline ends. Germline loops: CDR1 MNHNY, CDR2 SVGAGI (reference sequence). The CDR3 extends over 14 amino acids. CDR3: CASSSDLGSSEQYF. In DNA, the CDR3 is TGTGCCAGCAGTAGCGATTTAGGCAGTTCCGAGCAGTACTTC.

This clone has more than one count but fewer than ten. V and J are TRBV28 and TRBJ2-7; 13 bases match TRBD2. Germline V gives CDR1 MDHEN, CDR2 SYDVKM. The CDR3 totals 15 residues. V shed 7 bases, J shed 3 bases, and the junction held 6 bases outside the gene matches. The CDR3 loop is CASMARTSGGYEQYF. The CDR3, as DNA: TGTGCCAGCATGGCCCGGACTAGCGGGGGCTACGAGCAGTACTTC.

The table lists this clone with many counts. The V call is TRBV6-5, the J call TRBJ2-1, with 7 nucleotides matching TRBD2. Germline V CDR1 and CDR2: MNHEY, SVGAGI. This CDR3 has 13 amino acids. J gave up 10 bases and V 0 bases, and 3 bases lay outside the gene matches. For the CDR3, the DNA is TGTGCCAGCAGTTACTCAGCGGGGCGAGAGCAGTTCTTC. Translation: CASSYSAGREQFF.

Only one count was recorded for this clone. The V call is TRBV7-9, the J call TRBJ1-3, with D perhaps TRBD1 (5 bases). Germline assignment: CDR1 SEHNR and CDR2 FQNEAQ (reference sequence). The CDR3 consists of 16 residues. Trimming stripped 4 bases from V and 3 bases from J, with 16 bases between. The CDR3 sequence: CASSSITGLSGNTIYF. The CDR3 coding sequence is TGTGCCAGCAGCTCGATAACGGGACTTAGTGGAAACACCATATATTTT.

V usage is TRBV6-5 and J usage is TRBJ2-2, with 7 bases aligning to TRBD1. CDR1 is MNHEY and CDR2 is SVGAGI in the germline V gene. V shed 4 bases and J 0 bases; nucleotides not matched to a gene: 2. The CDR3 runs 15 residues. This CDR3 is CASSWDSTNTGELFF. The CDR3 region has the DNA TGTGCCAGCAGTTGGGACAGTACGAACACCGGGGAGCTGTTTTTT.

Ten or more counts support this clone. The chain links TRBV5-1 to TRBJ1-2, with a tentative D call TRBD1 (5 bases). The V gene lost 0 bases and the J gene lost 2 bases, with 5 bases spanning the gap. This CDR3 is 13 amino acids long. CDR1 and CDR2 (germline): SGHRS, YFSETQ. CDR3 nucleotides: TGCGCCAGCAGCTTGGAGGGGAACTATGGCTACACCTTC. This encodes CASSLEGNYGYTF. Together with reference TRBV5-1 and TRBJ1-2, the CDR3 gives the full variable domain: KAGVTQTPRYLIKTRGQQVTLSCSPISGHRSVSWYQQTPGQGLQFLFEYFSETQRNKGNFPGRFSGRQFSNSRSEMNVSTLELGDSALYLCASSLEGNYGYTFGSGTRLTVV.

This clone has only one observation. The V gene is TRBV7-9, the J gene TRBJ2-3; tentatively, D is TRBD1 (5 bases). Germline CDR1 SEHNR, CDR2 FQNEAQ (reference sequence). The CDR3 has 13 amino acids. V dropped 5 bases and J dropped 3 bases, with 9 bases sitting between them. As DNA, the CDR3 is TGTGCCAGCAGCAAGACAGCGACAGATACGCAGTATTTT. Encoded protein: CASSKTATDTQYF. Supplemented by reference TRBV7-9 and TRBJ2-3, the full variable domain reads DTGVSQNPRHKITKRGQNVTFRCDPISEHNRLYWYRQTLGQGPEFLTYFQNEAQLEKSRLLSDRFSAERPKGSFSTLEIQRTEQGDSAMYLCASSKTATDTQYFGPGTRLTVL.